This entry features one TCR beta chain sequence. This entry belongs to a study of T cells after posttransplantation cyclophosphamide. Some clones are missing from TCRdb's copy, which holds only in-frame ones; the method was immunoSEQ multiplex PCR. The sample consists of tens of thousands of clones, about nine tenths of them appearing once. J was trimmed by 4 bases and V by 6 bases; bases with no gene match: 12. The CDR3 covers 17 residues. In germline, CDR1 is PRHDT, CDR2 FYEKMQ (reference sequence). This TCR was recovered from a man in his fifties. The specimen sequenced was PBMCs. The gene calls are TRBV13 and TRBJ1-1; 12 bases align to TRBD1. DNA for the CDR3: TGTGCCAGCAGTTGGACAGGGACAGGGGGCCCTAGCACTGAAGCTTTCTTT. As protein: CASSWTGTGGPSTEAFF.